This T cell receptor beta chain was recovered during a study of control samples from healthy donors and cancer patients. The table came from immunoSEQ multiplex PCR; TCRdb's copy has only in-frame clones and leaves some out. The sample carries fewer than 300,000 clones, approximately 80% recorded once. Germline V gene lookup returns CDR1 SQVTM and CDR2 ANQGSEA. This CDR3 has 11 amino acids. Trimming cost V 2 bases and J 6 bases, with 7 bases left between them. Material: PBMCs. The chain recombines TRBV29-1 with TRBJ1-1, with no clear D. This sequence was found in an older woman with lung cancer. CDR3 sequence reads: CSVEQIAEAFF. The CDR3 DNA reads TGCAGCGTTGAACAAATTGCTGAAGCTTTCTTT.